Here is one TCR beta chain with its context. Antigen unknown. Measured with immunoSEQ multiplex PCR; TCRdb has only the in-frame clones, and not every one. The sample holds about 110,000 clones, about nine tenths seen once. The source of the sample is a study of T cell responses to AZD1222 COVID-19 vaccine. The study, taken as a whole, reports: Unmutated variant regions are reportedly targeted by nearly half of spike-specific TCRs.

This CDR3 is 14 amino acids long. Trimming removed 2 bases at V and 6 bases at J, with 10 bases between. Germline loops: CDR1 SGHTA, CDR2 FQGNSA. The sequenced sample was peripheral blood, obtained on day 0 of AZD1222 vaccination. This TCR was sampled from an adult in good health. V and J are TRBV7-2 and TRBJ2-2, with D possibly being TRBD1 or TRBD2 (5 bases each). The CDR3 DNA sequence: TGTGCCAGCAGCTTACGCCAGGGACCCGGGGAGCTGTTTTTT. Translating gives CASSLRQGPGELFF.